What follows are 5 T cell receptor beta chains derived from one specimen sequenced in a study of blood T cell repertoires in COVID-19. Clones were sequenced by immunoSEQ multiplex PCR, and TCRdb holds only the in-frame ones, with some missing. The table has about 370,000 clones, 75% to 90% seen once. The material sequenced was PBMCs or T cells enriched from blood (not recorded which). All receptors derive from a man aged 18 to 29 who had recovered from COVID-19.

The CDR3 bases are TGTGCCAGCAGCTTAGTAGTGGGGCTTTACAATGAGCAGTTCTTC. It codes for CASSLVVGLYNEQFF. This sequence joins TRBV11-2 and TRBJ2-1; a weak D match, TRBD1 (5 bases). The CDR3 runs to 15 residues. Per the germline V gene, CDR1 is SGHAT and CDR2 is FQNNGV. V gave up 1 base and J gave up 4 bases, with 11 bases separating them. The whole variable domain, remainder taken from reference TRBV11-2 and TRBJ2-1, is EAGVAQSPRYKIIEKRQSVAFWCNPISGHATLYWYQQILGQGPKLLIQFQNNGVVDDSQLPKDRFSAERLKGVDSTLKIQPAKLEDSAVYLCASSLVVGLYNEQFFGPGTRLTVL.

The CDR3 region is CASRLMSQGPYEQYF. The CDR3 DNA is TGCGCCAGCAGACTAATGTCACAGGGACCCTACGAGCAGTACTTC. The V call is TRBV4-1, the J call TRBJ2-7; D may be TRBD1 (6 bases). The V and J ends lost 6 bases and 2 bases respectively, with 17 bases between them. Germline V CDR1 and CDR2: MGHRA, YSYEKL. The CDR3 contains 15 residues.

This chain joins TRBV24-1 and TRBJ1-2; 9 positions agree with TRBD1. The CDR3 consists of 15 residues. The ends lost 2 bases at V and 8 bases at J; junction bases unmatched: 8. Germline-derived CDR1 and CDR2 are KGHDR and SFDVKD. The CDR3 loop reads CATSDSSGTGPGYTF. DNA for the CDR3: TGTGCCACCAGTGATTCTTCCGGGACAGGGCCCGGCTACACCTTC.

The rearrangement uses TRBV11-3 and TRBJ2-1, with D hard to call. This CDR3 has 17 amino acids. Trimming left V 1 base short and J 0 bases short, with 13 bases between. Germline assignment: CDR1 SGHNT and CDR2 YENEEA. The chain's CDR3 is CASSLGVVGSSYNEQFF. DNA of the CDR3: TGTGCCAGCAGCTTAGGAGTGGTGGGCAGCTCCTACAATGAGCAGTTCTTC.

The gene calls are TRBV29-1 and TRBJ2-7; D ambiguous. CDR1 and CDR2 (germline): SQVTM, ANQGSEA. Trimming shortened V by 5 bases and J by 2 bases, and 13 bases separated the two germline ends. The CDR3 loop spans 13 amino acids. The CDR3 region is CSVNSNYPYEQYF. The CDR3 DNA reads as TGCAGCGTTAACAGTAATTACCCCTACGAGCAGTACTTC.